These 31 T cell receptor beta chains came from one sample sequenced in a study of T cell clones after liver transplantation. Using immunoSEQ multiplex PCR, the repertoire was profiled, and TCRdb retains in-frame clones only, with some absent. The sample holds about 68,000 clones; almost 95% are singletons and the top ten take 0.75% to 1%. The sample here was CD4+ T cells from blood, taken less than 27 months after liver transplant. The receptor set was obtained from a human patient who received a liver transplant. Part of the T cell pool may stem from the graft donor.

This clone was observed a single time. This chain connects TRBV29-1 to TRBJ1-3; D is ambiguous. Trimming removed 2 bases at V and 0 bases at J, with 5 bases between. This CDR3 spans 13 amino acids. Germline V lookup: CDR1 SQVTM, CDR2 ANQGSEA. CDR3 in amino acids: CSVEKGSGNTIYF. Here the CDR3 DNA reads TGCAGCGTTGAAAAAGGCTCTGGAAACACCATATATTTT.

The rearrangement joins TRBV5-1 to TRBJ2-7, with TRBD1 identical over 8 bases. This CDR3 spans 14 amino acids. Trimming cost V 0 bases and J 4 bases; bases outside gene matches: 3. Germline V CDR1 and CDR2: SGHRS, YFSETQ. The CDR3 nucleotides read TGCGCCAGCAGCTTGGCCGACAGGGGTTACGAGCAGTACTTC. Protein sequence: CASSLADRGYEQYF.

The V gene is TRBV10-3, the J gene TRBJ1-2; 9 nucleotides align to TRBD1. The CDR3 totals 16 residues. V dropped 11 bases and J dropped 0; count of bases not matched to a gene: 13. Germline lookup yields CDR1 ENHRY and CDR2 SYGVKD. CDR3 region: CAVSWGTGSTNYGYTF. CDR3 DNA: TGTGCCGTAAGTTGGGGGACAGGGTCGACTAACTATGGCTACACCTTC.

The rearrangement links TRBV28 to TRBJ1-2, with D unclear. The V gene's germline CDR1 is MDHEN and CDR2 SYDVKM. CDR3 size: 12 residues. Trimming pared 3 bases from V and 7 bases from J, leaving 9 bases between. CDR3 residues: CASSFIESGYTF. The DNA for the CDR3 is TGTGCCAGCAGTTTTATAGAGAGTGGCTACACCTTC.

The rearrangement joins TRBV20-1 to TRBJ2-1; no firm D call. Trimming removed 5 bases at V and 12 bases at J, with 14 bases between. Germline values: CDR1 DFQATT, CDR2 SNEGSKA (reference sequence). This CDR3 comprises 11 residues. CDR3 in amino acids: CSAPDGLGQFF. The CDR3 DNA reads TGCAGTGCTCCCGACGGGCTGGGGCAGTTCTTC.

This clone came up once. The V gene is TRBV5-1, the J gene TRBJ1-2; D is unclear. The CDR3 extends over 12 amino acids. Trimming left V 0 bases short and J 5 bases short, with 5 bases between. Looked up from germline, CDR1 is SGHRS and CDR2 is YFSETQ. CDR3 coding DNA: TGCGCCAGCAGCTTGGCTGGGTATGGCTACACCTTC. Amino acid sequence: CASSLAGYGYTF.

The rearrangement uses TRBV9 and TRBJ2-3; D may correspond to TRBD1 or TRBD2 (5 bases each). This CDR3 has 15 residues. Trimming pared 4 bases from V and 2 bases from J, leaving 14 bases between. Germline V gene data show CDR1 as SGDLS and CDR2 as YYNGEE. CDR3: CASSPLGAFTDTQYF. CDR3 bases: TGTGCCAGCAGCCCCCTCGGGGCTTTCACAGATACGCAGTATTTT.

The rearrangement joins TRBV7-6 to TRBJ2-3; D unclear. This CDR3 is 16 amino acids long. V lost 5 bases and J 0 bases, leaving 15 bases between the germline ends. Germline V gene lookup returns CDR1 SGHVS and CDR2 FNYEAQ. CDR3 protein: CASSPRRGSSTDTQYF. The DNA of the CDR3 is TGTGCCAGCAGCCCCAGGCGAGGTTCTAGCACAGATACGCAGTATTTT.

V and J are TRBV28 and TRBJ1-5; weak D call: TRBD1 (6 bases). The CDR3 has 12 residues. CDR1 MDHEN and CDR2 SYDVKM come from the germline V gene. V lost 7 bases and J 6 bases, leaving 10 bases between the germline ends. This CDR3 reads CASIEQGQPQHF. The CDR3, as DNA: TGTGCCAGCATCGAACAGGGTCAGCCCCAGCATTTT.

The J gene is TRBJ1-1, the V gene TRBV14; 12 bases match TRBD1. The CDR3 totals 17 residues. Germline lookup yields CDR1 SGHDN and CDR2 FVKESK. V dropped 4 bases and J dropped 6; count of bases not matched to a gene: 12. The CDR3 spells CASSRLPGQGARAEAFF. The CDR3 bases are TGTGCCAGCAGCCGACTACCGGGACAGGGGGCTCGCGCTGAAGCTTTCTTT.

CDR3 coding DNA: TGCAGCGTTAACAGGGTGGCGTACAATGAGCAGTTCTTC. This sequence encodes CSVNRVAYNEQFF. V and J are TRBV29-1 and TRBJ2-1; perhaps TRBD1 as D (6 bases). There are 13 residues in the CDR3. The germline V gene has CDR1 SQVTM and CDR2 ANQGSEA. The V end was cut by 5 bases, the J end by 4 bases, with 12 bases between.

The CDR3 region is CATRTGQGASQPQHF. The CDR3 bases are TGTGCCACCAGGACAGGGCAAGGGGCAAGTCAGCCCCAGCATTTT. The chain recombines TRBV15 with TRBJ1-5, with 7 bases fitting TRBD1. Germline V gene lookup returns CDR1 LNHNV and CDR2 YYDKDF (reference sequence). The trim removed 6 bases at V and 6 bases at J, leaving 11 bases unmatched. There are 15 residues in the CDR3.

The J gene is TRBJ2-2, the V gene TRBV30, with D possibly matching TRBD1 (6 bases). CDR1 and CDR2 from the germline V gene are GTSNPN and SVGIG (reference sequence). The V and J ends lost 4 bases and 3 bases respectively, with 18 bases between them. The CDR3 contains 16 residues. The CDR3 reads CAWIKPQGHYTGELFF. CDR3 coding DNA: TGTGCCTGGATCAAACCCCAGGGGCACTACACCGGGGAGCTGTTTTTT. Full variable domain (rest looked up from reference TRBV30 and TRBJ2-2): SQTIHQWPATLVQPVGSPLSLECTVEGTSNPNLYWYRQAAGRGLQLLFYSVGIGQISSEVPQNLSASRPQDRQFILSSKKLLLSDSGFYLCAWIKPQGHYTGELFFGEGSRLTVL.

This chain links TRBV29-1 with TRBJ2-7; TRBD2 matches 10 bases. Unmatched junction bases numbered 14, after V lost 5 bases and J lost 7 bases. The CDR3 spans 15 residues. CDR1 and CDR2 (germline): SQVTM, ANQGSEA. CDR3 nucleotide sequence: TGCAGCGTTAAAGGTCCCCTAGCGGGAGTTGGTGAGCAGTACTTC. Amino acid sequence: CSVKGPLAGVGEQYF.

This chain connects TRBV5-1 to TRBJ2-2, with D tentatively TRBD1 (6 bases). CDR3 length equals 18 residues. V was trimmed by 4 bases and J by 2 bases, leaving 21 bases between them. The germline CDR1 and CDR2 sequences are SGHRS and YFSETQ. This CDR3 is CASSPMILTGDNTGELFF. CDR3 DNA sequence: TGCGCCAGCAGCCCTATGATCCTGACAGGCGATAACACCGGGGAGCTGTTTTTT. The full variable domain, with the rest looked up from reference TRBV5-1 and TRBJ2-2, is KAGVTQTPRYLIKTRGQQVTLSCSPISGHRSVSWYQQTPGQGLQFLFEYFSETQRNKGNFPGRFSGRQFSNSRSEMNVSTLELGDSALYLCASSPMILTGDNTGELFFGEGSRLTVL.

The CDR3 DNA reads as TGCGCCAGCAGTACTAGCGGGAGCACAGATACGCAGTATTTT. Its protein is CASSTSGSTDTQYF. The chain carries TRBV4-3 and TRBJ2-3, with TRBD2 identical over 9 bases. The CDR3 consists of 14 residues. J was trimmed by 0 bases and V by 6 bases; bases with no gene match: 1. The germline V gene has CDR1 LGHNA and CDR2 YSLEER.

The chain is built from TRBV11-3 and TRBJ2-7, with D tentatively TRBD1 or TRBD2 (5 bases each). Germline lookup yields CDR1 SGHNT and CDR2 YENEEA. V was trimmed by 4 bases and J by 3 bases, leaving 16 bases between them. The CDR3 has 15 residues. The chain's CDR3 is CASSSSGTVNYEQYF. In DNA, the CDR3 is TGTGCCAGCAGCTCCTCCGGGACGGTGAACTACGAGCAGTACTTC. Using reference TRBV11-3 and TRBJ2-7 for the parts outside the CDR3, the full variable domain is EAGVVQSPRYKIIEKKQPVAFWCNPISGHNTLYWYLQNLGQGPELLIRYENEEAVDDSQLPKDRFSAERLKGVDSTLKIQPAELGDSAVYLCASSSSGTVNYEQYFGPGTRLTVT.

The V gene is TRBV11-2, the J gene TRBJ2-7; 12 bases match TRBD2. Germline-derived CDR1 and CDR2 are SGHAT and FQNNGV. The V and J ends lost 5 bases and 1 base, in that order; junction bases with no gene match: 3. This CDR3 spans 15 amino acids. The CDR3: CASSLTSGRSYEQYF. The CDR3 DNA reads TGTGCCAGCAGCCTGACTAGCGGGAGATCCTACGAGCAGTACTTC.

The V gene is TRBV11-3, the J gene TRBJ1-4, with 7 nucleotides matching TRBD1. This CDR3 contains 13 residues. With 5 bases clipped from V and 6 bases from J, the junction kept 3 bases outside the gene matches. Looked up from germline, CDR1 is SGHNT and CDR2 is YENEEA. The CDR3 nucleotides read TGTGCCAGCAGCCCACAGGGGTATGAAAAACTGTTTTTT. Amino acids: CASSPQGYEKLFF.

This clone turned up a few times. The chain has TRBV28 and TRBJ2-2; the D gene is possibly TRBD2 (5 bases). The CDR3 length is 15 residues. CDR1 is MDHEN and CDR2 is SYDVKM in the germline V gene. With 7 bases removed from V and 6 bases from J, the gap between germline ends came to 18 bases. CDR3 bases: TGTGCCAGCATCGATAGCGCACGAGCGGCCGGGGAGCTGTTTTTT. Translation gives CASIDSARAAGELFF.

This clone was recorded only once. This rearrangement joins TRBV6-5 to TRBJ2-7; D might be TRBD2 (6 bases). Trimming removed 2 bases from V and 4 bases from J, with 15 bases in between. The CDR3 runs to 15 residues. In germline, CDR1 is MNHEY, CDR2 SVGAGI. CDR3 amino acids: CASSYATLGGYEQYF. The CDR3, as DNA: TGTGCCAGCAGTTACGCGACATTGGGGGGATACGAGCAGTACTTC.

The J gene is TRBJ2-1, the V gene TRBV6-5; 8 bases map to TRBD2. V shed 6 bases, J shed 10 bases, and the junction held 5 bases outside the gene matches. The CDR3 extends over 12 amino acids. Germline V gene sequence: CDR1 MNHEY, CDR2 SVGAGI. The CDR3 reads CASSRAGAEQFF. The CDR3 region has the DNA TGTGCCAGCAGCCGAGCGGGAGCCGAGCAGTTCTTC.

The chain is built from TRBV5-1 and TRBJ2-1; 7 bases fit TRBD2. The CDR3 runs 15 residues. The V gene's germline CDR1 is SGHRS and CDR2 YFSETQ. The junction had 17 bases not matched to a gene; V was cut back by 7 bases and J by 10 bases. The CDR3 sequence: CASALADLFLGEQFF. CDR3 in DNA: TGCGCCAGCGCGCTAGCGGACCTTTTTTTGGGCGAGCAGTTCTTC.

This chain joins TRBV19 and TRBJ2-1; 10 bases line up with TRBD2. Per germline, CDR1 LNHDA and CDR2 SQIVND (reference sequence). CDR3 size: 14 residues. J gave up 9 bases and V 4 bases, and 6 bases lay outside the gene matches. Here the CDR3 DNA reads TGTGCCAGTAGTAGCAGCGGGAGGGCAGGTGAGCAGTTCTTC. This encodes CASSSSGRAGEQFF.

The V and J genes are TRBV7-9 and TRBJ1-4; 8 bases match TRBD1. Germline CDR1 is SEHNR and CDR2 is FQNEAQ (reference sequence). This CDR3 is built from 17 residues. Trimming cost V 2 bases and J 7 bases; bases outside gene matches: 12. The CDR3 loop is CASSLNAIQGGFEKLFF. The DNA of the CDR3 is TGTGCCAGCAGCTTAAATGCGATACAGGGGGGTTTTGAAAAACTGTTTTTT.

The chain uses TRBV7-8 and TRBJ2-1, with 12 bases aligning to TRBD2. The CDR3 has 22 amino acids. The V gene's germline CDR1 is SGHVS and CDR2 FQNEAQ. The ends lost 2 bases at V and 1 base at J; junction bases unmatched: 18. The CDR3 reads CASSLLLRVASGRAVSYNEQFF. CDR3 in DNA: TGTGCCAGCAGCTTATTATTACGTGTCGCTAGCGGGAGGGCCGTGTCCTACAATGAGCAGTTCTTC.

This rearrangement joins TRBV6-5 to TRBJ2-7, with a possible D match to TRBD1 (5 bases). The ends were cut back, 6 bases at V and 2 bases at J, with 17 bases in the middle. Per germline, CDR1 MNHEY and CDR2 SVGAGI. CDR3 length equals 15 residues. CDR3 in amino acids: CASSRPSTGTYEQYF. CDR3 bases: TGTGCCAGCAGCCGACCCTCCACAGGAACCTACGAGCAGTACTTC.

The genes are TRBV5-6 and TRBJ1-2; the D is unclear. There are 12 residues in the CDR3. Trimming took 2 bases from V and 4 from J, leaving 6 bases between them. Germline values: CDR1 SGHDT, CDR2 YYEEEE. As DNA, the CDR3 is TGTGCCAGCAGCTTAAGGTTCTATGGCTACACCTTC. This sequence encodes CASSLRFYGYTF.

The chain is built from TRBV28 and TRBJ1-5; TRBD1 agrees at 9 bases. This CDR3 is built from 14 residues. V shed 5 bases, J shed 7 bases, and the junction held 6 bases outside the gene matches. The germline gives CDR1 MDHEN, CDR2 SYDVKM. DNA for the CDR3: TGTGCCAGCAGTCGCACAGGGGGCGGACAGCCCCAGCATTTT. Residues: CASSRTGGGQPQHF.

The chain's CDR3 is CASSPPGPNEKLFF. CDR3 nucleotide sequence: TGTGCCAGCTCACCACCTGGGCCTAATGAAAAACTGTTTTTT. This chain connects TRBV18 to TRBJ1-4, with D unresolved. V shed 0 bases and J shed 3 bases, with 5 bases lying between them. In germline, CDR1 is KGHSH, CDR2 LQKENI. This CDR3 spans 14 amino acids.

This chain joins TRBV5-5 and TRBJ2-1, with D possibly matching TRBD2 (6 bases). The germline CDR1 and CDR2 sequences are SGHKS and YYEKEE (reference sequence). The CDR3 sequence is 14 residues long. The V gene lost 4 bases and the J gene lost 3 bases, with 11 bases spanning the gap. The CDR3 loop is CASSVEGGYNEQFF. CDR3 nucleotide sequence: TGTGCCAGCAGCGTCGAGGGAGGCTACAATGAGCAGTTCTTC.